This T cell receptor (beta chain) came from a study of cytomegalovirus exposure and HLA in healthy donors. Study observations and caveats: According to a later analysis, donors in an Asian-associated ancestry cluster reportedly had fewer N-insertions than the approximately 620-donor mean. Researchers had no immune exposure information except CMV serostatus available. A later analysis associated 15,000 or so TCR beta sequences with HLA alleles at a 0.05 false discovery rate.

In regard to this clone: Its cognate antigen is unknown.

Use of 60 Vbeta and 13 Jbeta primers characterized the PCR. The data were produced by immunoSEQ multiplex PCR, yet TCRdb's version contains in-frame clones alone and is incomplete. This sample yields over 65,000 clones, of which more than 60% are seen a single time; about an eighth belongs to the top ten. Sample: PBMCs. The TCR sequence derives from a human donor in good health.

CDR3 DNA: TGTGCCAGCAGCCTCCTCGCGCAGGGGGCTTCCTACAATGAGCAGTTCTTC. This translates into CASSLLAQGASYNEQFF. The chain uses TRBV7-2 and TRBJ2-1, with 8 bases fitting TRBD1. Trimming took 5 bases from V and 1 from J; bases not matched to a gene: 10. The CDR3 sequence is 17 residues long. In germline, CDR1 is SGHTA, CDR2 FQGNSA.